A selection of T cell receptor beta chains follows, all from one sample in a study of CD8+CD57+ T cells in acquired aplastic anemia. TCRdb redid the calling of the reads with MiXCR, one entry per CDR3 protein. This repertoire shows about 190,000 distinct CDR3 sequences, around half found once; its top ten account for roughly 15%. Sequencing was performed on sorted CD4+, CD8+, or CD8+CD57+ T cells (not recorded which) from PBMCs. The receptors were sampled from a human donor in good health, serving as a control. Each CDR3 is given with its conserved first and last residue. The order of the fields is V gene, D gene, J gene, clone size, CDR3 protein, CDR3 DNA. D genes are given only for firm matches. Some rows mark clone size as missing; the rest say once, few, many or name a class of expanded clone.

>TRBV4-3|NA|TRBJ2-1|many
CASSQVGGGASYNEQFF
TGCGCCAGCAGCCAAGTCGGAGGGGGGGCGTCCTACAATGAGCAGTTCTTC
>TRBV7-2|TRBD2|TRBJ2-3|NA
CASSLEAGGRDTQYF
TGTGCCAGCAGCTTAGAAGCGGGGGGGCGGGATACGCAGTATTTT
>TRBV2|TRBD2|TRBJ2-7|NA
CASSDLLDREDEQYF
TGTGCCAGCAGTGACTTGTTGGACCGGGAGGACGAGCAGTACTTC
>TRBV7-6|NA|TRBJ1-2|NA
CASGLLAGTNYGYTF
TGCGCCAGCGGCTTGTTGGCGGGCACTAACTATGGCTACACCTTC
>TRBV7-3|TRBD2|TRBJ2-3|NA
CASRRGLAGLRDTQYF
TGTGCCAGCAGAAGGGGACTAGCGGGGCTTCGGGATACGCAGTATTTT
>TRBV29-1|NA|TRBJ1-2|NA
CSAVSTQGIHGYTF
TGCAGCGCAGTTTCCACTCAGGGAATCCATGGCTACACCTTC
>TRBV10-3|TRBD1|TRBJ1-5|NA
CAISEPKGTGVGNQPQHF
TGTGCCATCAGTGAACCAAAAGGGACAGGGGTGGGCAATCAGCCCCAGCATTTT
>TRBV20-1|NA|TRBJ2-2|NA
CSARDGTGELFF
TGCAGTGCTAGAGATGGTACCGGGGAGCTGTTTTTT
>TRBV7-3|NA|TRBJ2-5|NA
CASSQLGDETQYF
TGTGCCAGCAGCCAATTGGGGGATGAGACCCAGTACTTC
>TRBV25-1|NA|TRBJ1-1|NA
CASSGRADTEAFF
TGTGCCAGCAGTGGACGAGCGGACACTGAAGCTTTCTTT
>TRBV11-2|TRBD2|TRBJ2-7|few
CASSGAGWSYEQYF
TGTGCCAGCAGCGGAGCGGGGTGGTCCTACGAGCAGTACTTC
>TRBV12-3/TRBV12-4|TRBD2|TRBJ2-3|NA
CASSGGSSYNEQYF
TGTGCCAGCAGCGGGGGGAGCTCCTACAATGAGCAGTATTTT
>TRBV9|TRBD2|TRBJ2-2|NA
CASSPPGLAYTGELFF
TGTGCCAGCTCACCACCCGGACTAGCCTACACCGGGGAGCTGTTTTTT
>TRBV6-4|NA|TRBJ2-7|NA
CASSDSWGGGQYF
TGTGCCAGCAGTGACTCCTGGGGAGGCGGGCAGTACTTC